The rows below give T cell receptor beta chains drawn from one sample of a study of T-cell reconstitution after alpha-beta-depleted transplantation in children. TCRdb ran MiXCR on the PCR reads and lists one entry per CDR3 protein. The data hold around 340,000 distinct CDR3 sequences, with about 14% observed a single time. This material consisted of PBMCs, taken from the stem cell graft. The receptor set was obtained from a human donor who donated a stem cell graft to a child with Fanconi anemia. Both conserved end residues are part of each CDR3. The order of the fields is D gene, V gene, CDR3 protein. The D gene is left open where the match is weak.

d_call: NA
v_call: TRBV3-1
cdr3_aa: CATSQDPPSYTSDTQYF

d_call: NA
v_call: TRBV3-1
cdr3_aa: CASSQTQANTEAFF

d_call: NA
v_call: TRBV7-2
cdr3_aa: CASSLGGHTEAFF

d_call: TRBD1
v_call: TRBV27
cdr3_aa: CASSLTGDLSSGNTIYF

d_call: NA
v_call: TRBV20-1
cdr3_aa: CSARDPFTEAFF

d_call: TRBD1
v_call: TRBV4-2
cdr3_aa: CASSQELQGNYGYTF

d_call: TRBD2
v_call: TRBV2
cdr3_aa: CASGGSSGGPGDTQYF

d_call: NA
v_call: TRBV2
cdr3_aa: CASSVPQSSYNEQFF

d_call: NA
v_call: TRBV2
cdr3_aa: CAFSFHDQPQHF

d_call: TRBD1
v_call: TRBV7-9
cdr3_aa: CASSGQGTFGVNGYTF

d_call: NA
v_call: TRBV4-3
cdr3_aa: CASSQEEGLRGAEKLFF

d_call: TRBD1
v_call: TRBV20-1
cdr3_aa: CSAHRGPNEKLFF

d_call: NA
v_call: TRBV10-1
cdr3_aa: CASSAARGMVNTEAFF

d_call: NA
v_call: TRBV5-1
cdr3_aa: CASSFPIGDNEQFF

d_call: NA
v_call: TRBV20-1
cdr3_aa: CSARDRTTYGYTF

d_call: TRBD1
v_call: TRBV12-3/TRBV12-4
cdr3_aa: CASSSWTGFRNEQFF

d_call: NA
v_call: TRBV6-1
cdr3_aa: CASSEFSRDDYNEQFF

d_call: NA
v_call: TRBV5-5
cdr3_aa: CASSLDHGRPYGYTF

d_call: NA
v_call: TRBV7-9
cdr3_aa: CASSFQRSNTIYF

d_call: NA
v_call: TRBV30
cdr3_aa: CAWSDGTRPNF

d_call: NA
v_call: TRBV5-1
cdr3_aa: CASSFSGEQPQHF

d_call: TRBD2
v_call: TRBV20-1
cdr3_aa: CSASLAGGHLQGYNEQFF

d_call: TRBD2
v_call: TRBV18
cdr3_aa: CASSQERERGWNTGELFF

d_call: NA
v_call: TRBV29-1
cdr3_aa: CSVDPTPQGEQFF

d_call: NA
v_call: TRBV12-3/TRBV12-4
cdr3_aa: CASSPQIVDTQYF

d_call: NA
v_call: TRBV5-5
cdr3_aa: CASSLNLAGANEKLFF

d_call: TRBD1
v_call: TRBV4-1
cdr3_aa: CASSLNGFGQEDTGELFF

d_call: TRBD2
v_call: TRBV11-2
cdr3_aa: CASSLGYSGGASSYNEQFF

d_call: NA
v_call: TRBV2
cdr3_aa: CASSSQAGVTEAFF

d_call: NA
v_call: TRBV7-9
cdr3_aa: CASTLADTQYF

d_call: NA
v_call: TRBV6-5
cdr3_aa: CASTTPGEETQYF

d_call: NA
v_call: TRBV12-3/TRBV12-4
cdr3_aa: CASSLRLASDEQYF

d_call: NA
v_call: TRBV27
cdr3_aa: CATGPPSPDTQYF

d_call: TRBD1
v_call: TRBV5-5
cdr3_aa: CASSGGQGNGYTF

d_call: NA
v_call: TRBV4-3
cdr3_aa: CASSHDPGRSYNSPLHF

d_call: NA
v_call: TRBV10-3
cdr3_aa: CAISESSGIDGYTF

d_call: TRBD2
v_call: TRBV5-1
cdr3_aa: CASSSPNGGGTEQFF

d_call: NA
v_call: TRBV29-1
cdr3_aa: CSAEAGKGYTF

d_call: TRBD2
v_call: TRBV7-9
cdr3_aa: CASRHWGGGVNEQFF

d_call: NA
v_call: TRBV28
cdr3_aa: CASSTMTQPQHF

d_call: NA
v_call: TRBV11-2
cdr3_aa: CASSLTDTYNEQFF

d_call: NA
v_call: TRBV29-1
cdr3_aa: CSVSRAMNTEAFF

d_call: NA
v_call: TRBV10-2
cdr3_aa: CASRLGTDSYNEQFF

d_call: NA
v_call: TRBV3-1
cdr3_aa: CASSLLPQIYEQYF

d_call: TRBD2
v_call: TRBV4-1
cdr3_aa: CASSQGWRGGGETQYF

d_call: NA
v_call: TRBV2
cdr3_aa: CASTTGPYQPQHF

d_call: NA
v_call: TRBV5-6
cdr3_aa: CASSFDILTDTQYF

d_call: TRBD1
v_call: TRBV14
cdr3_aa: CASSPTGLDGYTF

d_call: TRBD1
v_call: TRBV25-1
cdr3_aa: CASSESKKDRVHEQYF

d_call: NA
v_call: TRBV4-3
cdr3_aa: CASSQSQGSYNSPLHF

d_call: NA
v_call: TRBV7-9
cdr3_aa: CASSFMGNTEAFF

d_call: TRBD1
v_call: TRBV12-3/TRBV12-4
cdr3_aa: CASLRDRSYNEQFF